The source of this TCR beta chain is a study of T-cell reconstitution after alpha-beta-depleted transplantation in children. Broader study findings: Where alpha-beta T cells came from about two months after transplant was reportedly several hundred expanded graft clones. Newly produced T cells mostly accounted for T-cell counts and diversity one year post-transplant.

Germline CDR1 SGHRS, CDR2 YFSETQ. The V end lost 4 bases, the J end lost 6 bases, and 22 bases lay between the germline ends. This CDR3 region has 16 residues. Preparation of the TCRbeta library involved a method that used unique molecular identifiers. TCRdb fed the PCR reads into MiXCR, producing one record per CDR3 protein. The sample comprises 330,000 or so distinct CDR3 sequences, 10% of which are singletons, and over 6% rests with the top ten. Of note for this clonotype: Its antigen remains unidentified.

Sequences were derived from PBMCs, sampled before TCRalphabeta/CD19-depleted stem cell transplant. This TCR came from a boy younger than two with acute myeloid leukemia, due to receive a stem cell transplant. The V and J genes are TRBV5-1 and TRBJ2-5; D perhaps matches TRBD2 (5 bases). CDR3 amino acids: CASSTTLGITTKTQYF. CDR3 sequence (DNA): TGCGCCAGCAGCACAACACTAGGGATCACAACAAAGACCCAGTACTTC. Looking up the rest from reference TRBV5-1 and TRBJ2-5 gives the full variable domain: KAGVTQTPRYLIKTRGQQVTLSCSPISGHRSVSWYQQTPGQGLQFLFEYFSETQRNKGNFPGRFSGRQFSNSRSEMNVSTLELGDSALYLCASSTTLGITTKTQYFGPGTRLLVL.